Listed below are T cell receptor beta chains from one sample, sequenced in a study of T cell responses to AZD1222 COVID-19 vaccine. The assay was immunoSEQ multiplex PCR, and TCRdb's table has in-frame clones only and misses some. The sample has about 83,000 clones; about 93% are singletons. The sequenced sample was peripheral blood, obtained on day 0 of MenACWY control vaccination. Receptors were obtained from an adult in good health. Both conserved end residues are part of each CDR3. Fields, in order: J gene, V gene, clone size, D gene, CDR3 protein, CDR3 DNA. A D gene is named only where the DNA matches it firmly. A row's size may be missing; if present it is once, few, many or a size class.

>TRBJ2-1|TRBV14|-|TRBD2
CASSQLAGIHNEQFF
TGTGCCAGCAGCCAACTAGCGGGAATCCACAATGAGCAGTTCTTC
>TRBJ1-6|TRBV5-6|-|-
CASSGTGNSYNSPLHF
TGTGCCAGCAGCGGTACAGGGAACTCCTATAATTCACCCCTCCACTTT
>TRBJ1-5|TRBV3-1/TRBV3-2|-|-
CASSQERRGQPQHF
TGTGCCAGCAGCCAAGAGAGGCGGGGCCAGCCCCAGCATTTT
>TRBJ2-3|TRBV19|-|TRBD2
CASREADTQYF
TGTGCCAGTCGGGAGGCAGATACGCAGTATTTT
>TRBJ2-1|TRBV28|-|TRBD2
CASRRGLAGGRYNEQFF
TGTGCCAGCAGACGGGGACTAGCGGGAGGCCGTTACAATGAGCAGTTCTTC
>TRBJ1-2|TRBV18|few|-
CASSPEAGNGYTF
TGTGCCAGCTCACCAGAGGCAGGGAATGGCTACACCTTC
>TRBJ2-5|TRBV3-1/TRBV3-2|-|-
CASSPMEVEETQYF
TGTGCCAGCAGCCCCATGGAGGTAGAGGAGACCCAGTACTTC
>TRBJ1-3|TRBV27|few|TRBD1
CASLEGRQGENTIYF
TGTGCCAGCCTCGAGGGCCGACAGGGCGAAAACACCATATATTTT
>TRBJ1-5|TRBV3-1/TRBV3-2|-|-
CASSQDVGVRQPQHF
TGTGCCAGCAGCCAAGACGTCGGGGTGCGTCAGCCCCAGCATTTT
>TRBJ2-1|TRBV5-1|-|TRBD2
CASSLDLAGGLNEQFF
TGCGCCAGCAGCTTGGATCTAGCGGGAGGCCTTAATGAGCAGTTCTTC
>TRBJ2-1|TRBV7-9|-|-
CASSLGGRNNEQFF
TGTGCCAGCAGCTTAGGGGGGCGAAACAATGAGCAGTTCTTC
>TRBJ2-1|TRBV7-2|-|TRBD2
CASSLDLSSGAYNEQFF
TGTGCCAGCAGCTTAGATTTGAGTAGCGGGGCTTACAATGAGCAGTTCTTC
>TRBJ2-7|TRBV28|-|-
CASSLGISPYEQYF
TGTGCCAGCAGTCTGGGAATCTCCCCCTACGAGCAGTACTTC
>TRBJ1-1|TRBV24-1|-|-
CATSTSRGRNTEAFF
TGTGCCACCAGTACAAGCAGGGGTCGGAACACTGAAGCTTTCTTT
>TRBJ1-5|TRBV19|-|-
CASSINSHNSNQPQHF
TGTGCCAGTAGTATAAACAGCCACAATAGCAATCAGCCCCAGCATTTT
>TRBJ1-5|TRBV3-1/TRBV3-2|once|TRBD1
CASSGTGDQPQHF
TGTGCCAGCAGTGGAACAGGGGATCAGCCCCAGCATTTT
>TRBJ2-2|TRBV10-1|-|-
CASSEFRSGELFF
TGCGCCAGCAGTGAGTTTCGGTCCGGGGAGCTGTTTTTT
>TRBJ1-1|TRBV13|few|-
CARLRTRRNTEAFF
TGTGCCAGACTCCGGACACGAAGGAACACTGAAGCTTTCTTT
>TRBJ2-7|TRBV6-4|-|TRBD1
CASSKGQGSSYEQYF
TGTGCCAGCAGTAAGGGACAGGGAAGCTCCTACGAGCAGTACTTC
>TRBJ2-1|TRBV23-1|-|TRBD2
CASSQSGLAGINEQFF
TGCGCCAGCAGTCAATCGGGTCTAGCGGGAATCAATGAGCAGTTCTTC
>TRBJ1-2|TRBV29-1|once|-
CSAVGQGSDGYTF
TGCAGCGCTGTGGGGCAGGGGAGCGATGGCTACACCTTC
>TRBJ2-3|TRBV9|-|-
CASVGGNTDTQYF
TGTGCATCAGTCGGGGGCAATACAGATACGCAGTATTTT
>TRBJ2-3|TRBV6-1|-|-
CASSETNGPSTDTQYF
TGTGCCAGCAGTGAAACGAACGGACCTAGCACAGATACGCAGTATTTT
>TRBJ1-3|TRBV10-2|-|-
CASSESGRTIYF
TGCGCCAGCAGTGAGTCCGGTCGGACCATATATTTT
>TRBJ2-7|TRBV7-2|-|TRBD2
CASSSGSSGRIYEQYF
TGTGCCAGCAGCTCGGGGTCTAGCGGAAGAATCTACGAGCAGTACTTC
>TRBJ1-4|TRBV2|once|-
CASSPVGFNEKLFF
TGTGCCAGCAGTCCTGTTGGCTTTAATGAAAAACTGTTTTTT
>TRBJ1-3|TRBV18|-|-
CASSPQEGYGNTIYF
TGTGCCAGCTCACCACAGGAGGGCTACGGAAACACCATATATTTT
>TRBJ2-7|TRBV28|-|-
CASSRYEQYF
TGTGCCAGCAGTAGGTACGAGCAGTACTTC
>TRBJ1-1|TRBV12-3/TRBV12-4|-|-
CASSFQMNTEAFF
TGTGCCAGCAGCTTCCAAATGAACACTGAAGCTTTCTTT
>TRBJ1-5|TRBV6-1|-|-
CASSENWGAGQPQHF
TGTGCCAGCAGTGAGAATTGGGGGGCTGGGCAGCCCCAGCATTTT
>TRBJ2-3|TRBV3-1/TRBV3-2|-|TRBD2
CASSQVSAGGPKDTQYF
TGTGCCAGCAGCCAAGTCTCAGCGGGAGGGCCAAAAGATACGCAGTATTTT
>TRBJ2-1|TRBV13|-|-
CASSLGGRIAAYNEQFF
TGTGCCAGCAGCTTAGGGGGACGGATAGCGGCCTACAATGAGCAGTTCTTC
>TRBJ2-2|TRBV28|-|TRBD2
CASSRGLAPLGAGELFF
TGTGCCAGCAGTCGCGGACTAGCGCCCCTCGGTGCCGGGGAGCTGTTTTTT
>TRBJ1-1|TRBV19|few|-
CASYDPGGGRSTEAFF
TGTGCCAGTTACGATCCGGGAGGAGGGAGGTCCACTGAAGCTTTCTTT
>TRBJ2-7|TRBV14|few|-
CASSLGGTYEQYF
TGTGCCAGCAGCCTCGGGGGCACCTACGAGCAGTACTTC
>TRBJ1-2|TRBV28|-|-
CASSLAGRAYGYTF
TGTGCCAGCAGTTTAGCCGGCCGCGCATATGGCTACACCTTC
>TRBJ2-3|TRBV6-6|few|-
CASNGGWVTDTQYF
TGTGCCAGCAATGGGGGTTGGGTCACAGATACGCAGTATTTT
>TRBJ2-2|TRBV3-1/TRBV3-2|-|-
CASSPRRVETGELFF
TGTGCCAGCAGCCCGCGGCGGGTGGAAACCGGGGAGCTGTTTTTT
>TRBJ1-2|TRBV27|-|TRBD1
CASSQTGRYGYTF
TGTGCCAGCAGTCAGACAGGGCGCTATGGCTACACCTTC
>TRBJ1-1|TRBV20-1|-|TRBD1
CSAGRQGIFF
TGCAGTGCGGGGAGACAGGGGATTTTCTTT
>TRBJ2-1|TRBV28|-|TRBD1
CASSRGDRVVNEQFF
TGTGCCAGCAGCCGGGGGGACAGGGTGGTCAATGAGCAGTTCTTC
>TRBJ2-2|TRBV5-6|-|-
CASSLGGNTGELFF
TGTGCCAGCAGCTTGGGGGGGAACACCGGGGAGCTGTTTTTT
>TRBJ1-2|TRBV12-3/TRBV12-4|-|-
CASSLGGNGYTF
TGTGCCAGCAGCCTTGGGGGAAATGGCTACACCTTC
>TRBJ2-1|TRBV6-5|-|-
CASTPSADSYNEQFF
TGTGCCAGCACTCCCTCGGCGGACTCTTACAATGAGCAGTTCTTC
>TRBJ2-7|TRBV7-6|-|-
CASSFQPSYEQYF
TGTGCCAGCAGCTTCCAGCCTTCCTACGAGCAGTACTTC
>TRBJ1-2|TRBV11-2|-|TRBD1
CASSSGGTGDGYTF
TGTGCCAGCAGCTCGGGGGGGACAGGGGACGGCTACACCTTC
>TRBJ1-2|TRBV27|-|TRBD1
CASSRDRGHGYTF
TGTGCCAGCAGCAGGGACAGGGGGCATGGCTACACCTTC
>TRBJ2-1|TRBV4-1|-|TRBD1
CASSQGQGARVNEQFF
TGCGCCAGCAGCCAGGGGCAGGGGGCTAGGGTCAATGAGCAGTTCTTC
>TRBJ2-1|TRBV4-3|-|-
CASSLLGTFEQFF
TGCGCCAGCAGCCTCCTTGGGACCTTTGAGCAGTTCTTC
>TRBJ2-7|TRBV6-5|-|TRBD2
CASSSGGNYEQYF
TGTGCCAGCAGTTCCGGGGGGAACTACGAGCAGTACTTC
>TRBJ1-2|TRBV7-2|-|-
CASSLEGTRSYTF
TGTGCCAGCAGCTTGGAAGGAACGAGAAGCTACACCTTC
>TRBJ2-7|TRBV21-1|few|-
CASSRCRSSYEQYF
TGTGCCAGCAGCCGTTGTAGGAGCTCCTACGAGCAGTACTTC
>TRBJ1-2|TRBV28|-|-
CASSFGAGFYYGYTF
TGTGCCAGCAGTTTCGGGGCAGGGTTCTACTATGGCTACACCTTC
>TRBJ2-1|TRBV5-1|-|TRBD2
CASSFLPTSGNNEQFF
TGCGCCAGCAGCTTCCTCCCGACTAGCGGTAACAATGAGCAGTTCTTC
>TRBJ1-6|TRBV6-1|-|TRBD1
CASSDETGKNSPLHF
TGTGCCAGCAGTGACGAGACAGGGAAAAATTCACCCCTCCACTTT
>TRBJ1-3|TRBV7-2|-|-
CASSPTNRGNTIYF
TGTGCCAGCAGCCCCACCAACAGGGGAAACACCATATATTTT
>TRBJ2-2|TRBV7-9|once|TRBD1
CASSPKWTGSPTGELFF
TGTGCCAGCAGCCCCAAATGGACAGGGAGTCCGACCGGGGAGCTGTTTTTT
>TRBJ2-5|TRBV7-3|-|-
CASSLGPWEETQYF
TGTGCCAGCAGCTTAGGGCCTTGGGAAGAGACCCAGTACTTC
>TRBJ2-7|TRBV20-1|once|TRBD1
CSAEGGSEQYF
TGCAGTGCCGAAGGGGGCTCCGAGCAGTACTTC